This T cell receptor (beta chain) was sequenced for a study of cytomegalovirus exposure and HLA in healthy donors. Turning to the study itself: Tens of millions of unique TCRs from HLA-typed donors made up an early data release.

Healthy bone marrow donors formed the donor group. Findings and caveats of the study: As immune exposure information, only CMV serostatus was available. It was taken for granted in presence/absence analyses that sequencing depth across donors was roughly uniform.

Comment on this clone: Its cognate antigen is unknown. This specimen includes other DNA sequences encoding the same CDR3.

CDR1 and CDR2 from the germline V gene are MDHEN and SYDVKM. Deletions cut 2 bases from V and 4 bases from J, with 5 bases between. This CDR3 comprises 12 residues. Use of 60 Vbeta and 13 Jbeta primers characterized the PCR. Generated by immunoSEQ multiplex PCR, the TCRdb table keeps only in-frame clones and is missing some. The sample includes around 170,000 clones, about four fifths of them seen just once. The genes are TRBV28 and TRBJ1-2; tentatively, D is TRBD1 (5 bases). Source material: PBMCs. This clonotype was sampled from a man between 40 and 49 years old in good health and CMV-seronegative. CDR3 sequence: CASSLDSYGYTF. CDR3 DNA sequence: TGTGCCAGCAGTTTAGACAGCTATGGCTACACCTTC.